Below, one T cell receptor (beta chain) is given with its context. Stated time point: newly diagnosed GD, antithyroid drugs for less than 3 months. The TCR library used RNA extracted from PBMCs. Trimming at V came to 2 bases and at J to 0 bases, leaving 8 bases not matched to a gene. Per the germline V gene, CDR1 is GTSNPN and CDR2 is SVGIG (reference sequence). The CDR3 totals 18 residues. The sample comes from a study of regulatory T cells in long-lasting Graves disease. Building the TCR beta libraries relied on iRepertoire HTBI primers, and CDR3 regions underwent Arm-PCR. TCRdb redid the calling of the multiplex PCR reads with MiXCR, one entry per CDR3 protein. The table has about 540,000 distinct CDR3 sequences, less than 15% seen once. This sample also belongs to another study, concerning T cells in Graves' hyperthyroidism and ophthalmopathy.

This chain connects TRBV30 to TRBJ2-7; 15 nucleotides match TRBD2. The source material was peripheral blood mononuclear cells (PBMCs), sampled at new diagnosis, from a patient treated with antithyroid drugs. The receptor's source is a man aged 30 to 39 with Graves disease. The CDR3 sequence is CAWSPGTSGRTGSYEQYF. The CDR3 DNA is TGTGCCTGGAGTCCAGGGACTAGCGGGAGGACTGGCTCCTACGAGCAGTACTTC.